This T cell receptor (beta chain) was captured by sequencing in a study of blood T cells in healthy people across ages. Isolation of PBMCs gave at least 6.5 million cells per sample. Trimming cost V 5 bases and J 5 bases, with 15 bases left between them. The CDR3 has 14 amino acids. The V gene's germline CDR1 is SEHNR and CDR2 FQNEAQ (reference sequence). Using a J-beta primer mix together with a sample-barcoded 5' primer, a second PCR was run for about 6 to 11 cycles. The template-switch adaptor was a 5' adaptor with 12 random nucleotides. It tagged each cDNA molecule. MiXCR was run by TCRdb on the 5' RACE reads, yielding one entry per CDR3 protein. The repertoire holds about 720,000 distinct CDR3 sequences, about 24% seen once, with 22% in the top ten.

The chain has TRBV7-9 and TRBJ1-2, with D possibly being TRBD1 (5 bases). This receptor was identified in a man aged 65 to 85 in good health. What was sequenced was blood. The CDR3 here is CASSTKGPGYGYTF. CDR3 sequence (DNA): TGTGCCAGCAGCACTAAGGGACCGGGATATGGCTACACCTTC.